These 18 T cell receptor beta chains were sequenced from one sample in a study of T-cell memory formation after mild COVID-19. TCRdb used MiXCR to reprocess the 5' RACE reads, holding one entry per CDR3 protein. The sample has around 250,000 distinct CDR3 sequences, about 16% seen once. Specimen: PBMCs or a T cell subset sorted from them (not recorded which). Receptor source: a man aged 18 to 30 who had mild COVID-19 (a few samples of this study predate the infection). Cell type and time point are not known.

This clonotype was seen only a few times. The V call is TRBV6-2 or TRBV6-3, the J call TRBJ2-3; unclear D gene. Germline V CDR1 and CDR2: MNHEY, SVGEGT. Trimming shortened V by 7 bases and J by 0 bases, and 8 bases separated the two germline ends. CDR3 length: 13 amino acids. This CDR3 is CASTSGSTDTQYF. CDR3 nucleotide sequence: TGTGCCAGCACCTCGGGCAGCACAGATACGCAGTATTTT.

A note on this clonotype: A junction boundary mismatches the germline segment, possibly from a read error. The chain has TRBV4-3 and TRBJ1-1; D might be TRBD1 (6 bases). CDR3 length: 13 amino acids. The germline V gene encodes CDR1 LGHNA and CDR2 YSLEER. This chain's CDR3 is CASSQDRGARPIF. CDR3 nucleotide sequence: TGCGCCAGCAGCCAAGACCGGGGGGCGCGGCCCATCTTT.

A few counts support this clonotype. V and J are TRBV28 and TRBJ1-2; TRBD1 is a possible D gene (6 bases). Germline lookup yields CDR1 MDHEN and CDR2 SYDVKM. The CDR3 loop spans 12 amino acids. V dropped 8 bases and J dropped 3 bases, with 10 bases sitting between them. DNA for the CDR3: TGTGCCAGCCAAGCAGGGGACTATGGCTACACCTTC. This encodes CASQAGDYGYTF.

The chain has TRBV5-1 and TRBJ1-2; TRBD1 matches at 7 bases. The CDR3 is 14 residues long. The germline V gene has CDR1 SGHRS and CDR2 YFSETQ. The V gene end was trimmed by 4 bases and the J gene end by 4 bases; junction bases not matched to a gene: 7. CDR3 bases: TGCGCCAGCAGCATACGACAGGGCGGCTATGGCTACACCTTC. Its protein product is CASSIRQGGYGYTF. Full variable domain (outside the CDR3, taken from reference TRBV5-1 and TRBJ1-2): KAGVTQTPRYLIKTRGQQVTLSCSPISGHRSVSWYQQTPGQGLQFLFEYFSETQRNKGNFPGRFSGRQFSNSRSEMNVSTLELGDSALYLCASSIRQGGYGYTFGSGTRLTVV.

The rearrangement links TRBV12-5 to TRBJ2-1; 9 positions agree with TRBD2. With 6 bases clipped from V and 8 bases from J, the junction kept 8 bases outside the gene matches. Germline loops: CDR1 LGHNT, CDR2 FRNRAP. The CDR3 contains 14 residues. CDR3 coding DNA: TGTGCTAGTGGGCCTCGCGGGGGGGCTGATGAGCAGTTCTTC. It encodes CASGPRGGADEQFF.

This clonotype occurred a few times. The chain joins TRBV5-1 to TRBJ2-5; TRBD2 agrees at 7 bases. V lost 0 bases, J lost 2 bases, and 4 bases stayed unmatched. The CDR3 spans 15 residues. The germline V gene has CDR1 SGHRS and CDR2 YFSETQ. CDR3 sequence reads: CASSLVIGGQETQYF. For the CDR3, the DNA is TGCGCCAGCAGCTTGGTCATCGGGGGGCAAGAGACCCAGTACTTC.

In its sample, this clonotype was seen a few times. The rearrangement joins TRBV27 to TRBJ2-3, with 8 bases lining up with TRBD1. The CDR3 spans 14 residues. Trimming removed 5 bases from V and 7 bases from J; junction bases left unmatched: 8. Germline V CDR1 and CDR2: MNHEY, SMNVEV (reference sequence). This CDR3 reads CASSGDRTAHTQYF. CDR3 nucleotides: TGTGCCAGCAGTGGGGACAGGACCGCCCATACGCAGTATTTT.

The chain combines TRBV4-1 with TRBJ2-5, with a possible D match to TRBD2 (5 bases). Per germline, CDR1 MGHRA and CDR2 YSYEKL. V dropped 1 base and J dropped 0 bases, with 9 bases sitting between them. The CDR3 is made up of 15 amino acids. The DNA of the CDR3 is TGCGCCAGCAGCCAAGTTGCGGACTACCAAGAGACCCAGTACTTC. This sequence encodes CASSQVADYQETQYF.

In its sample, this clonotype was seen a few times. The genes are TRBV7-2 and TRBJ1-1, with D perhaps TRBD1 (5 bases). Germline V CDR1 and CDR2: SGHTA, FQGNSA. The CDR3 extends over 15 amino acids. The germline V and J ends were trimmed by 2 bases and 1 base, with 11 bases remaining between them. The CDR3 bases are TGTGCCAGCAGCTTAACCGGGACCGGGAACACTGAAGCTTTCTTT. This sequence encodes CASSLTGTGNTEAFF.

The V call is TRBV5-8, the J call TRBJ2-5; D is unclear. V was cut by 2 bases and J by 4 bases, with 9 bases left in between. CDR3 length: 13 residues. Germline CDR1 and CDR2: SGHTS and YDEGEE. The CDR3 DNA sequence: TGTGCCAGCAGCTTTGGGGAACGAGAGACCCAGTACTTC. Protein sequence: CASSFGERETQYF.

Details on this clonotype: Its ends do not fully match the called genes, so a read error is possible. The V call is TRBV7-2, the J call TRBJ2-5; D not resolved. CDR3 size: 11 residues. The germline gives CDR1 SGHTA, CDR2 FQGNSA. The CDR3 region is CDSSPRETQYF. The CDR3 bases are TGTGACAGCAGCCCACGGGAGACCCAGTACTTC.

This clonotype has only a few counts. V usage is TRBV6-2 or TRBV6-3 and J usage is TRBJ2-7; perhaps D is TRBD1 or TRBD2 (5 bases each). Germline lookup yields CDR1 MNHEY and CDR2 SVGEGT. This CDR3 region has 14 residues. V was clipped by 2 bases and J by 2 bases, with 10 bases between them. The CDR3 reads CASSYRQGPYEQYV. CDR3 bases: TGTGCCAGCAGTTACCGGCAGGGACCCTACGAGCAGTACGTC.

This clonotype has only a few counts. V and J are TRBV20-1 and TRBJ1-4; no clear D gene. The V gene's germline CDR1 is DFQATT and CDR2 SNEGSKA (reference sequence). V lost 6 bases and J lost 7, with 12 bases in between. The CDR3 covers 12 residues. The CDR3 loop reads CSAAASGEKLFF. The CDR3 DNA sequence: TGCAGTGCCGCAGCGTCGGGTGAAAAACTGTTTTTT.

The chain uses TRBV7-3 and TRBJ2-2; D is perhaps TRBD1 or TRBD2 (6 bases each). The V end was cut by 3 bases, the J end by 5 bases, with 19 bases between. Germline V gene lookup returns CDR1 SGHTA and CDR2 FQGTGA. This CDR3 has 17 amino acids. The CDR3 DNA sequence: TGTGCCAGCAGCTTGGGAGGACAGCTGCTACGAACCGGGGAGCTGTTTTTT. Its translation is CASSLGGQLLRTGELFF. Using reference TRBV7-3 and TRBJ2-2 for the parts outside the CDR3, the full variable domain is GAGVSQTPSNKVTEKGKYVELRCDPISGHTALYWYRQSLGQGPEFLIYFQGTGAADDSGLPNDRFFAVRPEGSVSTLKIQRTERGDSAVYLCASSLGGQLLRTGELFFGEGSRLTVL.

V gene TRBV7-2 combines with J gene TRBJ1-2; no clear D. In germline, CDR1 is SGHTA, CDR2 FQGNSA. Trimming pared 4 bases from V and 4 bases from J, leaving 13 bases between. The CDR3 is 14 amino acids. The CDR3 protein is CASSSSTRLYGYTF. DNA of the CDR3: TGTGCCAGCAGCTCGTCGACAAGGCTCTATGGCTACACCTTC.

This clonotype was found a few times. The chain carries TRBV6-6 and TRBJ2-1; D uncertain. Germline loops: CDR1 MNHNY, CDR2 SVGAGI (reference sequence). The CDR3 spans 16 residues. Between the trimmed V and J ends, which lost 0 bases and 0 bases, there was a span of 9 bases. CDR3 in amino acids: CASSYSKWSSYNEQFF. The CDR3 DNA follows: TGTGCCAGCAGTTACTCGAAGTGGAGCTCCTACAATGAGCAGTTCTTC.

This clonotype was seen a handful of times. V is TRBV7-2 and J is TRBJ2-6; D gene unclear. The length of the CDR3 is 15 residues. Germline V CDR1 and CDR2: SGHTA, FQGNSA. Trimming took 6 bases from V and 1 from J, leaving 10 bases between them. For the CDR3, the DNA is TGTGCCAGCAGGGTATGGGCTTCTGGGGCCAACGTCCTGACTTTC. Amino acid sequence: CASRVWASGANVLTF.

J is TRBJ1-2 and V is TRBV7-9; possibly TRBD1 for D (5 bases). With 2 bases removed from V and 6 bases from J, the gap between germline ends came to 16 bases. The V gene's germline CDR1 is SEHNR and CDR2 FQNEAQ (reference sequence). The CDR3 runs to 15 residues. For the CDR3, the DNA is TGTGCCAGCAGCTTAAGTGGACGCAGGGTCGATGGCTACACCTTC. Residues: CASSLSGRRVDGYTF.